Listed here are 25 T cell receptor beta chains from one sample, sequenced in a study of cytomegalovirus exposure and HLA in healthy donors. The primer mix had 60 Vbeta and 13 Jbeta primers. Sequencing used immunoSEQ multiplex PCR; TCRdb keeps in-frame clones, though not all of them. The sample lists under 200,000 clones; around 85% were seen once. Material for sequencing was PBMCs. The receptor source for this set is a human donor in good health.

J is TRBJ1-4 and V is TRBV4-1; 7 nucleotides agree with TRBD1. CDR1 MGHRA and CDR2 YSYEKL come from the germline V gene. The CDR3 has 17 residues. V shed 0 bases and J 0 bases; nucleotides not matched to a gene: 4. CDR3 amino acids: CASSQDPRGTTNEKLFF. In DNA form, the CDR3 reads TGCGCCAGCAGCCAAGATCCCAGGGGGACAACTAATGAAAAACTGTTTTTT.

V usage is TRBV11-2 and J usage is TRBJ2-7, with a tentative D call TRBD2 (7 bases). The V gene lost 2 bases and the J gene lost 0 bases, with 14 bases spanning the gap. Germline lookup yields CDR1 SGHAT and CDR2 FQNNGV. The CDR3 length is 16 residues. The CDR3 protein is CASSLSDGGPSYEQYF. DNA for the CDR3: TGTGCCAGCAGCTTATCTGACGGGGGGCCCTCCTACGAGCAGTACTTC. Supplemented by reference TRBV11-2 and TRBJ2-7, the full variable domain reads EAGVAQSPRYKIIEKRQSVAFWCNPISGHATLYWYQQILGQGPKLLIQFQNNGVVDDSQLPKDRFSAERLKGVDSTLKIQPAKLEDSAVYLCASSLSDGGPSYEQYFGPGTRLTVT.

The chain combines TRBV2 with TRBJ1-1; D is ambiguous. Germline V gene lookup returns CDR1 SNHLY and CDR2 FYNNEI. This CDR3 region has 10 residues. The V gene lost 10 bases and the J gene lost 9 bases, with 12 bases spanning the gap. CDR3 sequence: CATVSGQAFF. For the CDR3, the DNA is TGTGCCACCGTCAGTGGGCAAGCTTTCTTT.

The chain is built from TRBV19 and TRBJ2-1, with D perhaps TRBD1 (6 bases). This CDR3 contains 13 residues. Deletions cut 3 bases from V and 8 bases from J, with 11 bases between. Germline V gene data show CDR1 as LNHDA and CDR2 as SQIVND (reference sequence). The CDR3 nucleotides are TGTGCCAGTAGTATCACAGGGTTCGATGAGCAGTTCTTC. This sequence encodes CASSITGFDEQFF.

This chain joins TRBV4-1 and TRBJ2-1; TRBD1 agrees at 9 bases. V was clipped by 3 bases and J by 7 bases; unmatched bases: 7. This CDR3 has 15 residues. Looked up from germline, CDR1 is MGHRA and CDR2 is YSYEKL. This chain's CDR3 is CASSHHPGQGNEQFF. The CDR3 DNA is TGCGCCAGCAGCCACCACCCGGGACAGGGTAATGAGCAGTTCTTC.

This clone has more than one count but fewer than ten. The genes are TRBV7-9 and TRBJ1-1; D is ambiguous. This CDR3 spans 15 amino acids. The V and J ends lost 1 base and 0 bases respectively, with 9 bases between them. CDR1 and CDR2 from the germline V gene are SEHNR and FQNEAQ (reference sequence). The CDR3, as DNA: TGTGCCAGCAGCTTAGTCACTGGGCTGAACACTGAAGCTTTCTTT. Amino acid sequence: CASSLVTGLNTEAFF.

The V gene is TRBV7-2, the J gene TRBJ2-1, with 9 bases matching TRBD2. V shed 5 bases and J 10 bases; nucleotides not matched to a gene: 18. Per germline, CDR1 SGHTA and CDR2 FQGNSA. The CDR3 extends over 17 amino acids. CDR3 bases: TGTGCCAGCAGCCCGCGTATGCGGGGGGGAAATCGGCAGGAGCAGTTCTTC. Translation gives CASSPRMRGGNRQEQFF.

The rearrangement joins TRBV5-1 to TRBJ1-4; 7 positions match TRBD1. From germline, CDR1 is SGHRS and CDR2 YFSETQ. The trim removed 4 bases at V and 3 bases at J, leaving 6 bases unmatched. CDR3 length: 15 amino acids. In DNA, the CDR3 is TGCGCCAGCAGCCAACAGGGGATACCTAATGAAAAACTGTTTTTT. Translation: CASSQQGIPNEKLFF.

The chain joins TRBV6-5 to TRBJ2-3, with 9 bases that match TRBD1. The CDR3 length is 15 residues. Germline V lookup: CDR1 MNHEY, CDR2 SVGAGI. Trimming removed 5 bases from V and 4 bases from J; junction bases left unmatched: 7. The CDR3 loop is CASSPSGQGPDTQYF. CDR3 nucleotide sequence: TGTGCCAGCAGTCCCTCGGGACAGGGTCCAGATACGCAGTATTTT.

The chain employs TRBV6-1 and TRBJ2-3, with TRBD2 identical over 9 bases. V trimming: 2 bases; J trimming: 4 bases; junction bases outside the gene matches: 13. The CDR3 covers 18 residues. From germline, CDR1 is MNHNS and CDR2 SASEGT. In nucleotides, the CDR3 is TGTGCCAGCAGTGAAATAGCGGGGGCCCCGATCCTGGCAGATACGCAGTATTTT. Encoded protein: CASSEIAGAPILADTQYF.

The CDR3 here is CASSLASGDDEQFF. The CDR3 nucleotides read TGTGCCAGCAGCTTGGCTAGCGGGGACGATGAGCAGTTCTTC. The J gene is TRBJ2-1, the V gene TRBV5-4; TRBD2 aligns across 9 bases. Germline CDR1 reads SGHNT; CDR2 reads YYREEE (reference sequence). V lost 0 bases and J lost 8; bases outside the gene matches: 3. The CDR3 has 14 amino acids.

This clone has only one observation. The chain joins TRBV4-1 to TRBJ2-1, with a tentative D call TRBD2 (5 bases). The CDR3 contains 16 residues. V was pared by 1 base and J by 0 bases, with 10 bases between. The germline V gene has CDR1 MGHRA and CDR2 YSYEKL. The CDR3 bases are TGCGCCAGCAGCCAAGCCCGCGGGTTCTCCTACAATGAGCAGTTCTTC. This encodes CASSQARGFSYNEQFF.

This clone was found a few times. The chain combines TRBV9 with TRBJ2-7; 7 nucleotides match TRBD1. V dropped 2 bases and J dropped 2; count of bases not matched to a gene: 10. From germline, CDR1 is SGDLS and CDR2 YYNGEE. CDR3 length: 16 residues. The CDR3 coding sequence is TGTGCCAGCAGCGTTTCAACGACAGGGTGGACCTACGAGCAGTACTTC. It specifies CASSVSTTGWTYEQYF.

CDR3 loop: CASSLASTGGEQFF. The DNA for the CDR3 is TGTGCCAGCAGCTTAGCCTCTACGGGGGGCGAGCAGTTCTTC. The chain links TRBV4-2 to TRBJ2-1, with TRBD2 as a possible D gene (7 bases). Trimming took off 5 bases at V and 10 bases at J, with 18 bases between the two ends. CDR1 and CDR2 (germline): LGHNA, YNFKEQ. The CDR3 covers 14 residues.

The rearrangement uses TRBV5-4 and TRBJ2-7; possible D gene TRBD2, 6 bases. This CDR3 has 11 residues. In germline, CDR1 is SGHNT, CDR2 YYREEE (reference sequence). The V and J ends lost 6 bases and 12 bases respectively, with 16 bases between them. The CDR3 coding sequence is TGTGCCAGCACTGAGGGAGGACCGACGTACTTC. Translated, it gives CASTEGGPTYF.

J is TRBJ2-5 and V is TRBV2, with 9 bases lining up with TRBD2. In germline, CDR1 is SNHLY, CDR2 FYNNEI. After removal of 8 bases from V and 5 bases from J, the junction contained 9 bases not matched to a gene. The CDR3 is 14 residues long. The CDR3 is CASLFPSGVETQYF. CDR3 nucleotide sequence: TGTGCCAGCCTATTTCCTAGCGGGGTTGAGACCCAGTACTTC.

The rearrangement joins TRBV5-1 to TRBJ1-2; TRBD1 agrees at 7 bases. This CDR3 is built from 13 residues. V shed 2 bases, J shed 4 bases, and the junction held 2 bases outside the gene matches. The V gene's germline CDR1 is SGHRS and CDR2 YFSETQ. The CDR3 DNA reads TGCGCCAGCAGCTTAGGGGGCGTCTATGGCTACACCTTC. This encodes CASSLGGVYGYTF.

This chain connects TRBV10-3 to TRBJ2-3; no definite D call. Germline values: CDR1 ENHRY, CDR2 SYGVKD. Between the trimmed V and J ends, which lost 5 bases and 0 bases, there was a span of 3 bases. The CDR3 sequence is 12 residues long. The CDR3 loop reads CAISPSTDTQYF. The CDR3 bases are TGTGCCATCAGTCCGAGCACAGATACGCAGTATTTT.

The chain recombines TRBV6-6 with TRBJ1-2; the D is unclear. The CDR3 is 15 amino acids. The V end lost 3 bases, the J end lost 4 bases, and 15 bases lay between the germline ends. Germline V gene sequence: CDR1 MNHNY, CDR2 SVGAGI (reference sequence). The CDR3 bases are TGTGCCAGCAGTTATCTCTCGTTGGCAAGCTATGGCTACACCTTC. Translated, it gives CASSYLSLASYGYTF.

V gene TRBV2 combines with J gene TRBJ2-7; the D gene is possibly TRBD1 (6 bases). Germline loops: CDR1 SNHLY, CDR2 FYNNEI. The V end lost 6 bases, the J end lost 4 bases, and 10 bases lay between the germline ends. The CDR3 has 12 residues. CDR3 residues: CASRGQTYEQYF. The CDR3 DNA follows: TGTGCCAGCAGGGGACAAACATACGAGCAGTACTTC.

This chain uses TRBV20-1 with TRBJ2-1; D ambiguous. The CDR3 is 11 amino acids. Trimming removed 2 bases from V and 8 bases from J, with 7 bases in between. Germline V CDR1 and CDR2: DFQATT, SNEGSKA (reference sequence). The CDR3 loop is CSARQFDEQFF. The CDR3, as DNA: TGCAGTGCTAGACAGTTCGATGAGCAGTTCTTC.

The chain has TRBV7-2 and TRBJ2-2, with D perhaps matching TRBD2 (5 bases). The CDR3 loop spans 16 amino acids. Between the trimmed V and J ends, which lost 2 bases and 8 bases, there was a span of 18 bases. The V gene's germline CDR1 is SGHTA and CDR2 FQGNSA. The DNA of the CDR3 is TGTGCCAGCAGCTTATACGGAAGAGGGTCCAAGGGGGAGCTGTTTTTT. This sequence encodes CASSLYGRGSKGELFF.

The chain recombines TRBV4-1 with TRBJ1-4; the D gene is possibly TRBD1 (6 bases). Deletions cut 2 bases from V and 7 bases from J, with 17 bases between. This CDR3 is built from 16 residues. Germline V gives CDR1 MGHRA, CDR2 YSYEKL. The CDR3 sequence is CASSQTKTGLSEKLFF. As DNA, the CDR3 is TGCGCCAGCAGCCAAACGAAAACAGGGTTATCTGAAAAACTGTTTTTT.

This clone was detected only a few times. The chain couples TRBV6-5 to TRBJ2-5; no clear D gene. Germline lookup yields CDR1 MNHEY and CDR2 SVGAGI. The CDR3 is 12 amino acids. V was trimmed by 8 bases and J by 2 bases, leaving 9 bases between them. As DNA, the CDR3 is TGTGCCAGCCTAGACCTTCAAGAGACCCAGTACTTC. Protein product: CASLDLQETQYF.

The rearrangement links TRBV6-6 to TRBJ2-3, with TRBD2 identical over 8 bases. The CDR3 totals 14 residues. Per germline, CDR1 MNHNY and CDR2 SVGAGI (reference sequence). V lost 6 bases, J lost 4 bases, and 6 bases stayed unmatched. In nucleotides, the CDR3 is TGTGCCAGCAGAGACGGGGGGGCCGCAGATACGCAGTATTTT. Protein: CASRDGGAADTQYF.